This T cell receptor beta chain was profiled in a study of T cell repertoires and HLA-DP antigens. Overall study findings and caveats: Pre-culture clonality, approximately 0.036, was far below sorted CD137+ clonality of approximately 0.36.

The CDR3 has 13 residues. CDR1 and CDR2 from the germline V gene are GTSNPN and SVGIG (reference sequence). In the case of this clone: Its specificity is unknown.

The primer mix covered 54 TRBV segments and 13 TRBJ segments. The data were produced by immunoSEQ multiplex PCR, yet TCRdb's version contains in-frame clones alone and is incomplete. Here the sample spans approximately 89,000 clones, 86% being singletons. Untouched CD4+ T cells were bead-isolated at approximately 98% purity. V usage is TRBV30 and J usage is TRBJ1-3; D is unresolved. The source material was CD4+ T cells from PBMCs. The clonotype was recovered from a man between 45 and 60 years old in good health and CMV-seronegative. CDR3 nucleotides: TGTGCTTCTAATAAGGAGGGTGGAAACACCATATATTTT. It encodes CASNKEGGNTIYF.